The 8 T cell receptor beta chains in this list originate from one sample, sequenced in a study of T-cell memory formation after mild COVID-19. TCRdb re-analysed the 5' RACE reads in MiXCR, keeping a single row per CDR3 protein. The table lists about 180,000 distinct CDR3 sequences, roughly 16% of them singletons, with around 1.9% in the top ten. The sequenced sample was PBMCs or a T cell subset sorted from them (not recorded which). The source of these receptors is an adult woman who had mild COVID-19 (a few samples of this study predate the infection). Cell type and time point are not known.

This clonotype was observed a handful of times. The chain recombines TRBV12-3 or TRBV12-4 with TRBJ2-5, with TRBD2 as a possible D gene (5 bases). The CDR3 spans 15 residues. V lost 5 bases to trimming and J lost 5 bases, with 18 bases between them. The DNA of the CDR3 is TGTGCCAGCAGTCCTAACTCTGGCGGCGGGGAGACCCAGTACTTC. Protein: CASSPNSGGGETQYF.

The gene calls are TRBV7-8 and TRBJ2-5; possibly TRBD1 for D (5 bases). CDR3 length: 15 amino acids. Germline assignment: CDR1 SGHVS and CDR2 FQNEAQ. V was trimmed by 5 bases and J by 1 base, leaving 14 bases between them. CDR3 DNA: TGTGCCAGCAGCAAAGGGGTTCTAGTCCAAGAGACCCAGTACTTC. Amino acid sequence: CASSKGVLVQETQYF.

The chain joins TRBV5-1 to TRBJ2-1, with 10 bases identical to TRBD1. Germline CDR1 is SGHRS and CDR2 is YFSETQ. Trimming took 5 bases from V and 7 from J; bases not matched to a gene: 15. The CDR3 is 17 residues long. CDR3 nucleotides: TGCGCCAGCAGGTTTCGTCCGGGACAGGGGAGTTTGAATGAGCAGTTCTTC. Its translation is CASRFRPGQGSLNEQFF.

This clonotype was recorded a few times. This rearrangement joins TRBV4-2 to TRBJ2-7; tentative D call: TRBD2 (5 bases). There are 15 residues in the CDR3. Germline CDR1 is LGHNA and CDR2 is YNFKEQ. V dropped 3 bases and J dropped 1 base, with 13 bases sitting between them. The CDR3 sequence: CASSQDSIVSYEQYF. Written as DNA, the CDR3 is TGTGCCAGCAGCCAGGACTCAATTGTGTCCTACGAGCAGTACTTC.

The V gene is TRBV30, the J gene TRBJ1-1; 8 bases line up with TRBD1. Germline CDR1 reads GTSNPN; CDR2 reads SVGIG (reference sequence). The J segment lost 8 bases and the V segment lost 3 bases, leaving 8 bases of the junction unmatched. The CDR3 has 13 residues. This chain's CDR3 is CAWRYVRDREAFF. CDR3 nucleotides: TGTGCCTGGAGATACGTTAGGGACAGGGAAGCTTTCTTT.

There are a few counts of this clonotype. The gene calls are TRBV4-1 and TRBJ1-3; D uncertain. CDR1 is MGHRA and CDR2 is YSYEKL in the germline V gene. The CDR3 runs to 15 residues. V was clipped by 5 bases and J by 0 bases, with 11 bases between them. The CDR3 protein is CASSDTSRSGNTIYF. DNA for the CDR3: TGCGCCAGCAGCGACACAAGTCGCTCTGGAAACACCATATATTTT.

This clonotype showed up just once. The chain is built from TRBV11-2 and TRBJ2-4, with D hard to call. With 0 bases removed from V and 6 bases from J, the gap between germline ends came to 15 bases. This CDR3 region has 16 residues. The germline gives CDR1 SGHAT, CDR2 FQNNGV. This chain's CDR3 is CASSLDSGRSGNIQYF. DNA for the CDR3: TGTGCCAGCAGCTTAGACAGTGGGCGATCGGGAAACATTCAGTACTTC.

V and J are TRBV9 and TRBJ2-7; D is unresolved. The CDR3 spans 17 residues. Trimming took 4 bases from V and 2 from J, leaving 22 bases between them. Germline V gives CDR1 SGDLS, CDR2 YYNGEE. The CDR3 nucleotides read TGTGCCAGCAGCTTCTCCTCGACCGTTATCCGCCCCTACGAGCAGTACTTC. Amino acid sequence: CASSFSSTVIRPYEQYF.